This T cell receptor beta chain was sequenced in a study of T cell responses to AZD1222 COVID-19 vaccine. The CDR3 consists of 17 residues. V was clipped by 4 bases and J by 8 bases, with 23 bases between them. Germline V gene sequence: CDR1 LNHDA, CDR2 SQIVND (reference sequence). Here immunoSEQ multiplex PCR was the method, and the copy in TCRdb shows in-frame clones only, minus some. The table has around 150,000 clones, 90% seen once. With regard to this clone: Its cognate antigen is unknown.

Notes on the study in general: Spike was spanned by vaccine-associated CD4 TCRs, with dominance at 160-218 and 743-854.

The analysis combined second doses at about 4 or about 12 weeks. Sequences were derived from peripheral blood, sampled 28 days after the second AZD1222 dose. The rearrangement joins TRBV19 to TRBJ1-4, with TRBD1 as a possible D gene (5 bases). The TCR originated in an adult who received the AZD1222 COVID-19 vaccine. CDR3: CASSTPMGGSGREKLFF. The CDR3 DNA sequence: TGTGCCAGTAGTACCCCGATGGGGGGGTCAGGAAGAGAAAAACTGTTTTTT.